The clone carrying this T cell receptor (beta chain) was detected ten times or more. As yet, its antigen is unknown. The CDR3 spans 14 residues. CDR1 is MNHEY and CDR2 is SMNVEV in the germline V gene (reference sequence). V was pared by 5 bases and J by 6 bases, with 4 bases of the junction left unmatched. TCRdb fed the reads into MiXCR, producing one record per CDR3 protein. The table lists about 490,000 distinct CDR3 sequences, 26% of them singletons, with about 13% in the top ten. The data were taken from a study of T cell repertoires in cytomegalovirus infection. The study's findings and limits: In two of eight donors, the top clonotype was HLA-C-restricted CMV-specific. Frequencies of public TCR beta families were cumulated, and this identified carriers of CMV plus the relevant HLA.

The gene calls are TRBV27 and TRBJ2-5; TRBD2 aligns across 12 bases. This receptor was taken from a human donor in good health (CMV status not recorded). Some clones in this sample may be carry-over from other donors' samples. What was sequenced was PBMCs. The CDR3 sequence: CASSRTSGAQTQYF. The CDR3 region has the DNA TGTGCCAGCAGTCGGACTAGCGGGGCACAGACCCAGTACTTC.